Presented here are 18 T cell receptor beta chains from one specimen sequenced in a study of response to subunit inactivated influenza vaccine. TCRdb re-called the RT-PCR reads with MiXCR, one entry per CDR3 protein. The sample has 300,000 to 350,000 distinct CDR3 sequences, 20% to 25% seen once. The material sequenced was PBMCs from blood, taken roughly 20 months after vaccination. These receptors all stem from a man in his fifties or sixties who received an inactivated influenza vaccine.

The J gene is TRBJ2-3, the V gene TRBV7-9; D ambiguous. Germline assignment: CDR1 SEHNR and CDR2 FQNEAQ (reference sequence). Trimming pared 1 base from V and 10 bases from J, leaving 15 bases between. The CDR3 contains 14 residues. The CDR3 here is CASSLDSGSWAQYF. In nucleotides, the CDR3 is TGTGCCAGCAGCTTAGATTCCGGCAGTTGGGCGCAGTATTTT.

The V and J genes are TRBV5-1 and TRBJ2-7; the D call may be TRBD1 or TRBD2 (5 bases each). Germline V gene data show CDR1 as SGHRS and CDR2 as YFSETQ. V lost 0 bases and J lost 4, with 14 bases in between. The CDR3 runs to 15 residues. The DNA of the CDR3 is TGCGCCAGCAGCTTGGCCGCGGGCAGGGTTTACGAGCAGTACTTC. This sequence encodes CASSLAAGRVYEQYF.

The gene calls are TRBV19 and TRBJ2-2, with D tentatively TRBD1 (5 bases). V was pared by 6 bases and J by 2 bases, with 13 bases between. The length of the CDR3 is 15 residues. Per the germline V gene, CDR1 is LNHDA and CDR2 is SQIVND (reference sequence). The CDR3 protein is CASRVPGSNTGELFF. The CDR3 region has the DNA TGTGCCAGTAGGGTCCCAGGGTCCAACACCGGGGAGCTGTTTTTT.

The rearrangement uses TRBV20-1 and TRBJ1-4; 7 bases are shared with TRBD1. This CDR3 contains 14 residues. The V gene's germline CDR1 is DFQATT and CDR2 SNEGSKA (reference sequence). With V trimmed by 4 bases and J by 5 bases, 7 bases remained unmatched. DNA of the CDR3: TGCAGTGCTACCCAGGGGGGGACGAATGAAAAACTGTTTTTT. Protein sequence: CSATQGGTNEKLFF.

A remark on this clonotype: Given a much more abundant clone one base away, this may be a read error. The J gene is TRBJ1-2, the V gene TRBV4-1; D may be TRBD1 (5 bases). CDR3 length equals 13 residues. CDR1 is MGHRA and CDR2 is YSYEKL in the germline V gene. Written as DNA, the CDR3 is TGCGCCAGCAGCCAAGCCAGGGACTATTGCTACACCTTC. Translation: CASSQARDYCYTF.

The CDR3 region has the DNA TGCAGTGCTAGAGATTGGGGGAGTGGAGATACGCAGTATTTT. Translating it yields CSARDWGSGDTQYF. The chain joins TRBV20-1 to TRBJ2-3, with D perhaps TRBD1 or TRBD2 (5 bases each). Trimming cost V 0 bases and J 5 bases, with 12 bases left between them. The germline V gene encodes CDR1 DFQATT and CDR2 SNEGSKA (reference sequence). The CDR3 covers 14 residues.

V usage is TRBV9 and J usage is TRBJ2-3; 11 nucleotides align to TRBD2. Trimming removed 4 bases from V and 3 bases from J; junction bases left unmatched: 7. This CDR3 has 16 residues. Germline V gives CDR1 SGDLS, CDR2 YYNGEE. The CDR3 coding sequence is TGTGCCAGCAGCCCACTAGCGGGAGATGGTACAGATACGCAGTATTTT. This encodes CASSPLAGDGTDTQYF.

V and J are TRBV7-4 and TRBJ1-5; D possibly corresponds to TRBD1 (6 bases). Trimming stripped 0 bases from V and 5 bases from J, with 23 bases between. CDR3 size: 19 residues. Germline loops: CDR1 SGHVT, CDR2 SQSDAQ. The CDR3 bases are TGTGCCAGCAGCTTAGCACGGACTCGACAGGCGAGACTTTATCAGCCCCAGCATTTT. Translation: CASSLARTRQARLYQPQHF.

In its sample, this clonotype was seen a few times. The J gene is TRBJ2-7, the V gene TRBV7-6; 7 nucleotides agree with TRBD1. Trimming removed 0 bases from V and 0 bases from J; junction bases left unmatched: 14. Germline-derived CDR1 and CDR2 are SGHVS and FNYEAQ. The length of the CDR3 is 19 residues. CDR3 in amino acids: CASSLALVWDRNHSYEQYF. In DNA form, the CDR3 reads TGTGCCAGCAGCTTAGCTCTGGTATGGGACAGAAACCACTCCTACGAGCAGTACTTC. Supplemented by reference TRBV7-6 and TRBJ2-7, the full variable domain reads GAGVSQSPRYKVTKRGQDVALRCDPISGHVSLYWYRQALGQGPEFLTYFNYEAQQDKSGLPNDRFSAERPEGSISTLTIQRTEQRDSAMYRCASSLALVWDRNHSYEQYFGPGTRLTVT.

Ten or more counts support this clonotype. V gene TRBV20-1 combines with J gene TRBJ1-1, with D maybe TRBD1 (5 bases). Germline V CDR1 and CDR2: DFQATT, SNEGSKA (reference sequence). V was shortened by 0 bases and J by 1 base, with 12 bases between the two germline ends. This CDR3 spans 15 amino acids. The CDR3 sequence is CSARDLAGQNTEAFF. The CDR3 coding sequence is TGCAGTGCTAGAGATCTGGCAGGGCAGAACACTGAAGCTTTCTTT.

The rearrangement links TRBV4-3 to TRBJ1-3, with a weak D call TRBD1 (6 bases). Deletions cut 0 bases from V and 2 bases from J, with 8 bases between. CDR1 and CDR2 from the germline V gene are LGHNA and YSLEER. This CDR3 region has 15 residues. The CDR3 DNA sequence: TGCGCCAGCAGCCAAGAGAGGACAGCTGGAAACACCATATATTTT. Its protein is CASSQERTAGNTIYF.

The gene calls are TRBV29-1 and TRBJ2-1; a weak D match, TRBD2 (6 bases). Germline V gene sequence: CDR1 SQVTM, CDR2 ANQGSEA. Between the trimmed V and J ends, which lost 5 bases and 4 bases, there was a span of 12 bases. This CDR3 is 13 amino acids long. For the CDR3, the DNA is TGCAGCGTTCTAGGAGGGCCTTACAATGAGCAGTTCTTC. This encodes CSVLGGPYNEQFF.

The chain joins TRBV7-2 to TRBJ1-6, with D tentatively TRBD1 (5 bases). Germline-derived CDR1 and CDR2 are SGHTA and FQGNSA. Trimming took 5 bases from V and 7 from J, leaving 15 bases between them. The CDR3 consists of 15 residues. The CDR3 bases are TGTGCCAGCAGCCCCCGGGACCGAACCAATTCACCCCTCCACTTT. Its translation: CASSPRDRTNSPLHF.

This chain links TRBV10-3 with TRBJ2-5; D possibly corresponds to TRBD2 (6 bases). The length of the CDR3 is 14 residues. Trimming took off 4 bases at V and 5 bases at J, with 14 bases between the two ends. Germline-derived CDR1 and CDR2 are ENHRY and SYGVKD. CDR3 in amino acids: CAISVRGSGETQYF. The CDR3 nucleotides are TGTGCCATCAGTGTTAGGGGCAGCGGGGAGACCCAGTACTTC.

The chain uses TRBV7-3 and TRBJ2-5; TRBD2 agrees at 8 bases. The germline V gene encodes CDR1 SGHTA and CDR2 FQGTGA. The length of the CDR3 is 15 residues. V shed 5 bases and J 3 bases; nucleotides not matched to a gene: 8. CDR3 nucleotides: TGTGCCAGCAGCGCGACCGGGACTAGAGAAGAGACCCAGTACTTC. Translated, it gives CASSATGTREETQYF.

This clonotype was seen a handful of times. The chain recombines TRBV10-3 with TRBJ1-3; TRBD1 might be the D (6 bases). V lost 8 bases and J 0 bases, leaving 17 bases between the germline ends. This CDR3 is built from 16 residues. CDR1 ENHRY and CDR2 SYGVKD come from the germline V gene. The DNA of the CDR3 is TGTGCCATCTCCCTGGGGACACTCAACTCTGGAAACACCATATATTTT. This encodes CAISLGTLNSGNTIYF.

The chain joins TRBV12-3 or TRBV12-4 to TRBJ2-3; no clear D. The CDR3 runs 10 residues. V was shortened by 8 bases and J by 8 bases, with 8 bases between the two germline ends. The CDR3, as DNA: TGTGCCAGCGCCAAGGGTACGCAGTATTTT. This translates into CASAKGTQYF.

This clonotype appeared many times. In DNA form, the CDR3 reads TGTGCCAGTACCCCCCCAGGAGGGAATACACCAGGCTACACCTTC. Encoded protein: CASTPPGGNTPGYTF. The gene calls are TRBV19 and TRBJ1-2, with D hard to call. The ends were cut back, 7 bases at V and 8 bases at J, with 23 bases in the middle. The CDR3 has 15 amino acids. Per the germline V gene, CDR1 is LNHDA and CDR2 is SQIVND (reference sequence). Supplemented by reference TRBV19 and TRBJ1-2, the full variable domain reads DGGITQSPKYLFRKEGQNVTLSCEQNLNHDAMYWYRQDPGQGLRLIYYSQIVNDFQKGDIAEGYSVSREKKESFPLTVTSAQKNPTAFYLCASTPPGGNTPGYTFGSGTRLTVV.